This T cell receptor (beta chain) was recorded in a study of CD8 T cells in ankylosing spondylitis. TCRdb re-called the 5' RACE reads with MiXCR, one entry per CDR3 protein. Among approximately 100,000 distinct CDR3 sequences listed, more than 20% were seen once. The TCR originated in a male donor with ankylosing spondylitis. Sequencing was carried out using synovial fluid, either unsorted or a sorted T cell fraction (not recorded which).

CDR3 in amino acids: CASSSYQGEVGYEQYV. The CDR3 DNA reads as TGTGCCAGCAGCTCCTACCAGGGTGAAGTGGGCTACGAGCAGTACGTC. This rearrangement joins TRBV5-5 to TRBJ2-7; D is possibly TRBD1 (5 bases). Germline loops: CDR1 SGHKS, CDR2 YYEKEE (reference sequence). With 3 bases removed from V and 3 bases from J, the gap between germline ends came to 19 bases. This CDR3 has 16 residues.